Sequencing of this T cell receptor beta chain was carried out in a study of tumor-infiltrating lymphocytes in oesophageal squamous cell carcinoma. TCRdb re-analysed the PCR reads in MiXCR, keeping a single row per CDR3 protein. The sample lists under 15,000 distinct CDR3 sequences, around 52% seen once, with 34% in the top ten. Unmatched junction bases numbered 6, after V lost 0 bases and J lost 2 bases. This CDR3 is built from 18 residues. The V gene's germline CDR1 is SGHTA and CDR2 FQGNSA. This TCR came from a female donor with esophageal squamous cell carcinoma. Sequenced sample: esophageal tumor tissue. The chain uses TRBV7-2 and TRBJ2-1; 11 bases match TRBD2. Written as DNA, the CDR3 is TGTGCCAGCAGCTTAGCAACTAGCGGGGGAGAGACCTACAATGAGCAGTTCTTC. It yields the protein CASSLATSGGETYNEQFF.